What follows is one TCR beta chain and its context. The assay was immunoSEQ multiplex PCR, and TCRdb's table has in-frame clones only and misses some. The table includes some 93,000 clones, 90% to 95% detected once. The source of the sample is a study of T cell changes during pregnancy in multiple sclerosis. V lost 2 bases to trimming and J lost 7 bases; unmatched junction nucleotides: 5. The germline V gene encodes CDR1 SGHRS and CDR2 YFSETQ. This CDR3 is 15 amino acids long. The input for sequencing was peripheral blood, taken after pregnancy. V usage is TRBV5-1 and J usage is TRBJ2-1; 11 nucleotides match TRBD2. The sequence was obtained from a female donor in good health, enrolled as a control in a pregnancy study. CDR3 DNA: TGCGCCAGCAGCTTTAGCGGGGGGGCCTTTAATGAGCAGTTCTTC. Its translation: CASSFSGGAFNEQFF. Filled out from reference TRBV5-1 and TRBJ2-1, the complete variable domain reads KAGVTQTPRYLIKTRGQQVTLSCSPISGHRSVSWYQQTPGQGLQFLFEYFSETQRNKGNFPGRFSGRQFSNSRSEMNVSTLELGDSALYLCASSFSGGAFNEQFFGPGTRLTVL.